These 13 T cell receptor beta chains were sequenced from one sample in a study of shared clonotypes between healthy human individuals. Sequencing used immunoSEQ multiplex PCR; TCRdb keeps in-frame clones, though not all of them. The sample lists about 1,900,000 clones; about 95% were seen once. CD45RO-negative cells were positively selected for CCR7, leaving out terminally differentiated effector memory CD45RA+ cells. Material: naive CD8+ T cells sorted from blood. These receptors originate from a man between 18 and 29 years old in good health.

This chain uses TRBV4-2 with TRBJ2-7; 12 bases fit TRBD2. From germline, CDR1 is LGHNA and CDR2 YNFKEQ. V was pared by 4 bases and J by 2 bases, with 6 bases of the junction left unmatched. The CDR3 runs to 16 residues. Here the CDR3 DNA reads TGTGCCAGCAGCCGAACTAGCGGGGGGACGACCTACGAGCAGTACTTC. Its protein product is CASSRTSGGTTYEQYF.

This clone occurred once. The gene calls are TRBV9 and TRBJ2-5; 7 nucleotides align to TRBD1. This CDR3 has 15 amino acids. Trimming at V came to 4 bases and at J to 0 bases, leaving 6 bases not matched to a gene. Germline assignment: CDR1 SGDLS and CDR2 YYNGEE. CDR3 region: CASSPRDSYQETQYF. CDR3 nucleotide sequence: TGTGCCAGCAGCCCTCGGGACAGTTACCAAGAGACCCAGTACTTC.

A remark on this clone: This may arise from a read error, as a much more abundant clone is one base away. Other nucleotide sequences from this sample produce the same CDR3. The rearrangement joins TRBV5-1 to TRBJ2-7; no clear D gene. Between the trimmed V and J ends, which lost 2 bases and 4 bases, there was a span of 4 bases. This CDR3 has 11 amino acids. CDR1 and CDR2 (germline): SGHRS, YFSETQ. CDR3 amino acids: CASSLGYEQYF. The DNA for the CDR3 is TGCGCCAGCAGCTTAGGGTACGAGCAGTACTTC.

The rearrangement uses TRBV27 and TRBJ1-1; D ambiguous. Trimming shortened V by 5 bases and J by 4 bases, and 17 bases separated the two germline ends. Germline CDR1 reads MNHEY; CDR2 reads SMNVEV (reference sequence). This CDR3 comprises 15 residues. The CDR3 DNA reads TGTGCCAGCAGTCCTCCTCCCCTCCTGGGCACTGAAGCTTTCTTT. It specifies CASSPPPLLGTEAFF.

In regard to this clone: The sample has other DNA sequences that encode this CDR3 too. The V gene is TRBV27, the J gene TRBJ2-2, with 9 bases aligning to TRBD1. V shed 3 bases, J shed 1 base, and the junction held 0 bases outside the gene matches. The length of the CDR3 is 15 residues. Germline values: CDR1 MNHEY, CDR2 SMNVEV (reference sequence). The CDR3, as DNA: TGTGCCAGCAGTTTGACAGGGGGGAACACCGGGGAGCTGTTTTTT. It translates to CASSLTGGNTGELFF.

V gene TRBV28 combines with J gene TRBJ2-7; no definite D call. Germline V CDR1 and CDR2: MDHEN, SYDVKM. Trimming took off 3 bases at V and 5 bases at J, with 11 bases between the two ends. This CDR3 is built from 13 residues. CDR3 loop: CASSLGGINEQYF. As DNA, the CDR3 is TGTGCCAGCAGTTTGGGTGGGATTAACGAGCAGTACTTC.

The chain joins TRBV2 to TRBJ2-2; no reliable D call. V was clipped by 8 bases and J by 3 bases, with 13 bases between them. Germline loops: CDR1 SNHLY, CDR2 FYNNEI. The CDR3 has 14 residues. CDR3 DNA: TGTGCCAGCCGGGTTGGACCCTACACCGGGGAGCTGTTTTTT. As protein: CASRVGPYTGELFF.

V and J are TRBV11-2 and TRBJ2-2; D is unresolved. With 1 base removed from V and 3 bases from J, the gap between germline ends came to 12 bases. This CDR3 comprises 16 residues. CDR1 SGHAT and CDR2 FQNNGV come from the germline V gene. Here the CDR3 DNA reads TGTGCCAGCAGCTTAGTCGTGGCAACATACACCGGGGAGCTGTTTTTT. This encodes CASSLVVATYTGELFF. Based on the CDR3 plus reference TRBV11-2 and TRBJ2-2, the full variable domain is EAGVAQSPRYKIIEKRQSVAFWCNPISGHATLYWYQQILGQGPKLLIQFQNNGVVDDSQLPKDRFSAERLKGVDSTLKIQPAKLEDSAVYLCASSLVVATYTGELFFGEGSRLTVL.

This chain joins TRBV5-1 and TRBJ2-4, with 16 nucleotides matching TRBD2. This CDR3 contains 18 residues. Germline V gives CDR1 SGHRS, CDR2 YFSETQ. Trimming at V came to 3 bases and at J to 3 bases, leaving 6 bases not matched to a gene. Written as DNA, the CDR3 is TGCGCCAGCAGCTCGGGACTAGCGGGGGGGCCGGACAAAAACATTCAGTACTTC. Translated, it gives CASSSGLAGGPDKNIQYF.

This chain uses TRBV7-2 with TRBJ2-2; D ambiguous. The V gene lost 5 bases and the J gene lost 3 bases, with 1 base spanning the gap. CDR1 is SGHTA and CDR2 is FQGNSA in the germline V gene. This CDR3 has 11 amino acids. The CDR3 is CASSDTGELFF. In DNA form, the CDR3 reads TGTGCCAGCAGCGACACCGGGGAGCTGTTTTTT.

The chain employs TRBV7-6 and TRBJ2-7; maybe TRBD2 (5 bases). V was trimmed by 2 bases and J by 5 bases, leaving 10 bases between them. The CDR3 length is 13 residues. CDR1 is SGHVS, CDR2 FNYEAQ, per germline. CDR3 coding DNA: TGTGCCAGCAGCTTACCCGCAGCGGACGAGCAGTACTTC. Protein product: CASSLPAADEQYF. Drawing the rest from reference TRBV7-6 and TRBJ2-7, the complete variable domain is GAGVSQSPRYKVTKRGQDVALRCDPISGHVSLYWYRQALGQGPEFLTYFNYEAQQDKSGLPNDRFSAERPEGSISTLTIQRTEQRDSAMYRCASSLPAADEQYFGPGTRLTVT.

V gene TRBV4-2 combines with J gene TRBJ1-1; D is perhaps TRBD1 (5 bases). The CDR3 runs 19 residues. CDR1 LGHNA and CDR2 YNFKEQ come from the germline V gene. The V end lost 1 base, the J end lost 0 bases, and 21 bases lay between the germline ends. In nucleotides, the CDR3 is TGTGCCAGCAGCCAAGGCCTGGAAGGGTCGGGGGATCTGAACACTGAAGCTTTCTTT. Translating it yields CASSQGLEGSGDLNTEAFF.

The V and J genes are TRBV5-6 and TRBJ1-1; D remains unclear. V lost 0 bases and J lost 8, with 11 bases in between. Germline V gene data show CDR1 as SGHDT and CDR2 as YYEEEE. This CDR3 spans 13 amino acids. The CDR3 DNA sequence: TGTGCCAGCAGCTTGGGGGTTTTTTCCGAAGCTTTCTTT. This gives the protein CASSLGVFSEAFF.